Listed below are T cell receptor beta chains from one sample, sequenced in a study of OX40 agonist ivuxolimab in advanced cancers. The method was immunoSEQ multiplex PCR; TCRdb's version includes in-frame clones alone and lacks a portion of them. Seen here are some 89,000 clones, about 86% observed once, and the top ten hold roughly 1.9%. The specimen comprised CD4+ or CD8+ T cells sorted from blood, sampled in a trial of the OX40 agonist ivuxolimab. All receptors derive from an adult with an advanced solid tumor such as melanoma, head and neck, liver or kidney cancer. CDR3s include the opening cysteine and the closing phenylalanine or tryptophan.

J gene,V gene,CDR3 length,CDR3 protein
TRBJ1-1,TRBV4-2,17,CASSQQTLGGVVTEAFF
TRBJ1-5,TRBV7-9,15,CASSQDRGRGQPQHF
TRBJ2-7,TRBV7-6,18,CASSLVDPRGRVVYEQYF
TRBJ1-1,TRBV7-7,16,CASSTRAGEADTEAFF
TRBJ1-2,TRBV27,13,CASSRDRAGGYTF
TRBJ2-5,TRBV18,14,CASSAPGQDATQYF
TRBJ1-2,TRBV5-4,15,CASSFDRTARDSYTF
TRBJ1-1,TRBV19,19,CASSMPWGRVGQGNTEAFF
TRBJ1-5,TRBV6-1,11,CASSLNQPQHF
TRBJ1-2,TRBV7-2,13,CASSRQAGYGYTF
TRBJ2-7,TRBV7-9,14,CASSLDHASYEQYF
TRBJ2-1,TRBV28,15,CASSPALGSGNEQFF
TRBJ2-3,TRBV7-2,15,CASSPQASSTDTQYF
TRBJ2-1,TRBV6-1,14,CASSSGQFYNEQFF
TRBJ2-2,TRBV30,14,CAWSHAVGTGELFF
TRBJ1-6,TRBV11-2,15,CASSLDPGQNSPLHF
TRBJ2-2,TRBV2,15,CASSEGQGGTGELFF
TRBJ2-3,TRBV5-4,15,CASSLDRNRGDTQYF
TRBJ1-2,TRBV5-6,13,CASSLGGSYGYTF
TRBJ1-1,TRBV5-8,13,CASSLLGNTEAFF
TRBJ1-1,TRBV14,16,CASSQEFGVGHTEAFF
TRBJ2-7,TRBV7-9,13,CASSRYGSYEQYF
TRBJ1-3,TRBV6-6,14,CASSEPETGNTIYF
TRBJ2-7,TRBV7-2,16,CASIPIGVGVRYEQYF
TRBJ2-7,TRBV28,11,CASSWVRGQYF
TRBJ2-3,TRBV9,14,CASSKPGGTDTQYF
TRBJ2-7,TRBV5-5,16,CASSLSPRTESYEQYF
TRBJ1-3,TRBV27,15,CASSLVGGVENTIYF
TRBJ2-3,TRBV6-1,19,CASRERPGQGDPILDTQYF
TRBJ2-3,TRBV30,13,CAWSPYRPDTQYF
TRBJ1-1,TRBV2,11,CASSIESEAFF
TRBJ2-7,TRBV10-3,13,CAIREDPYLEQYF
TRBJ2-1,TRBV28,16,CASSPHGTSITDEQFF
TRBJ1-5,TRBV6-1,13,CASSGQAHQPQHF
TRBJ1-6,TRBV6-4,15,CASSDSGSLNSPLHF
TRBJ2-3,TRBV2,15,CASSRTGTEQDTQYF
TRBJ1-5,TRBV10-1,17,CASSESVVWDRGQCRHF
TRBJ2-1,TRBV13,17,CASSTSWTSGGEYEQFF
TRBJ1-2,TRBV19,14,CASSILAGGYGYTF
TRBJ2-7,TRBV4-2,13,CASSSGGSYEQYF
TRBJ1-1,TRBV23-1,13,CASSQGAVTEAFF
TRBJ2-7,TRBV30,12,CAWSRQGYEQYF
TRBJ1-1,TRBV7-9,14,CASSLALRGSEAFF
TRBJ2-5,TRBV6-1,15,CASSERPQSRETQYF
TRBJ1-1,TRBV5-5,13,CASSWGGGTEAFF
TRBJ2-2,TRBV27,15,CASSLRGGYTGELFF
TRBJ2-3,TRBV6-4,13,CASSRFSTDTQYF
TRBJ2-2,TRBV10-3,13,CAIRTGNTGELFF
TRBJ2-3,TRBV2,14,CASTRSPSTDTQYF
TRBJ2-7,TRBV11-2,13,CASSFGQSYEQYF
TRBJ1-4,TRBV5-4,15,CASSHSKGAEGKLFF
TRBJ1-2,TRBV9,13,CASTIAANYGYTF
TRBJ1-6,TRBV6-5,12,CASFRDNSPLHF
TRBJ1-2,TRBV27,13,CASSLAGQEGYTF
-,TRBV28,14,CASRSTGAPYEQYF